Presented here are 10 T cell receptor beta chains from one specimen sequenced in a study of blood T cell repertoires in COVID-19. Sequencing was performed with immunoSEQ multiplex PCR; in TCRdb, only in-frame clones are kept and a portion is missing. The sample records 30,000 to 35,000 clones, around 80% being singletons. Sequenced input: peripheral blood. These TCRs come from a man older than 75 with active or convalescent COVID-19.

The V call is TRBV5-1, the J call TRBJ2-2; D is possibly TRBD1 (5 bases). The V end was cut by 5 bases, the J end by 6 bases, with 26 bases between. Germline assignment: CDR1 SGHRS and CDR2 YFSETQ. The CDR3 is 18 residues long. The CDR3: CASRGIGELVRSPGELFF. The CDR3 DNA is TGCGCCAGCAGGGGTATAGGGGAATTAGTCCGGTCCCCCGGGGAGCTGTTTTTT.

This chain uses TRBV5-1 with TRBJ2-5; 7 positions agree with TRBD1. V lost 3 bases, J lost 7 bases, and 12 bases stayed unmatched. The CDR3 has 15 residues. From germline, CDR1 is SGHRS and CDR2 YFSETQ. The CDR3 coding sequence is TGCGCCAGCAGCTCGCCGGGACACTCAGGGGGGACCCAGTACTTC. Translating gives CASSSPGHSGGTQYF.

The chain recombines TRBV5-1 with TRBJ1-1; 8 bases are shared with TRBD1. This CDR3 contains 15 residues. Germline V gene lookup returns CDR1 SGHRS and CDR2 YFSETQ. V was clipped by 4 bases and J by 5 bases; unmatched bases: 10. CDR3 sequence reads: CASSPGTGFGTEAFF. In nucleotides, the CDR3 is TGCGCCAGCAGCCCTGGGACAGGTTTCGGAACTGAAGCTTTCTTT.

V usage is TRBV19 and J usage is TRBJ1-5; TRBD1 is a possible D gene (6 bases). CDR3 size: 14 residues. V was trimmed by 7 bases and J by 9 bases, leaving 19 bases between them. Germline CDR1 LNHDA, CDR2 SQIVND (reference sequence). This chain's CDR3 is CASTIGGGAGPQHF. CDR3 DNA sequence: TGTGCCAGTACCATAGGGGGGGGCGCAGGGCCCCAGCATTTT. Full variable domain (missing parts from reference TRBV19 and TRBJ1-5): DGGITQSPKYLFRKEGQNVTLSCEQNLNHDAMYWYRQDPGQGLRLIYYSQIVNDFQKGDIAEGYSVSREKKESFPLTVTSAQKNPTAFYLCASTIGGGAGPQHFGDGTRLSIL.

The J gene is TRBJ2-5, the V gene TRBV28; 7 bases are a match to TRBD1. Unmatched junction bases numbered 6, after V lost 5 bases and J lost 3 bases. Looked up from germline, CDR1 is MDHEN and CDR2 is SYDVKM. The CDR3 has 14 residues. The chain's CDR3 is CASSHPRGKETQYF. CDR3 DNA sequence: TGTGCCAGCAGTCACCCCAGGGGGAAAGAGACCCAGTACTTC.

This clone came up once. This chain links TRBV7-2 with TRBJ2-3; tentatively, D is TRBD2 (6 bases). The V end lost 5 bases, the J end lost 6 bases, and 12 bases lay between the germline ends. Germline CDR1 and CDR2: SGHTA and FQGNSA. The CDR3 consists of 13 residues. DNA of the CDR3: TGTGCCAGCAGCGTCGTGGAGGGGGATACGCAGTATTTT. It codes for CASSVVEGDTQYF.

The rearrangement uses TRBV19 and TRBJ1-5, with TRBD1 as a possible D gene (6 bases). The CDR3 consists of 13 residues. From germline, CDR1 is LNHDA and CDR2 SQIVND (reference sequence). Trimming cost V 6 bases and J 4 bases, with 10 bases left between them. The CDR3 here is CASRRQANQPQHF. In DNA, the CDR3 is TGTGCCAGTAGAAGACAGGCAAATCAGCCCCAGCATTTT.

The chain carries TRBV18 and TRBJ2-2; D is uncertain. Germline V gene lookup returns CDR1 KGHSH and CDR2 LQKENI. The ends were cut back, 4 bases at V and 4 bases at J, with 7 bases in the middle. CDR3 size: 13 residues. The CDR3 is CASSLEPTGELFF. In DNA, the CDR3 is TGTGCCAGCTCACTAGAGCCCACCGGGGAGCTGTTTTTT.

The chain combines TRBV6-2 or TRBV6-3 with TRBJ1-2; unclear D gene. The CDR3 spans 14 residues. V dropped 0 bases and J dropped 5 bases, with 10 bases sitting between them. Germline CDR1 and CDR2: MNHEY and SVGEGT. CDR3 protein: CASSYSIRTYGYTF. CDR3 nucleotides: TGTGCCAGCAGTTACTCGATTCGAACATATGGCTACACCTTC.

The chain joins TRBV3-1 (or the pseudogene TRBV3-2) to TRBJ1-1, with D unclear. From germline, CDR1 is LGHDT and CDR2 YNNKEL (reference sequence). Between the trimmed V and J ends, which lost 1 base and 5 bases, there was a span of 11 bases. The CDR3 totals 14 residues. CDR3 nucleotide sequence: TGTGCCAGCAGCCAAGTTGAGGGCTCTACTGAAGCTTTCTTT. Encoded protein: CASSQVEGSTEAFF.